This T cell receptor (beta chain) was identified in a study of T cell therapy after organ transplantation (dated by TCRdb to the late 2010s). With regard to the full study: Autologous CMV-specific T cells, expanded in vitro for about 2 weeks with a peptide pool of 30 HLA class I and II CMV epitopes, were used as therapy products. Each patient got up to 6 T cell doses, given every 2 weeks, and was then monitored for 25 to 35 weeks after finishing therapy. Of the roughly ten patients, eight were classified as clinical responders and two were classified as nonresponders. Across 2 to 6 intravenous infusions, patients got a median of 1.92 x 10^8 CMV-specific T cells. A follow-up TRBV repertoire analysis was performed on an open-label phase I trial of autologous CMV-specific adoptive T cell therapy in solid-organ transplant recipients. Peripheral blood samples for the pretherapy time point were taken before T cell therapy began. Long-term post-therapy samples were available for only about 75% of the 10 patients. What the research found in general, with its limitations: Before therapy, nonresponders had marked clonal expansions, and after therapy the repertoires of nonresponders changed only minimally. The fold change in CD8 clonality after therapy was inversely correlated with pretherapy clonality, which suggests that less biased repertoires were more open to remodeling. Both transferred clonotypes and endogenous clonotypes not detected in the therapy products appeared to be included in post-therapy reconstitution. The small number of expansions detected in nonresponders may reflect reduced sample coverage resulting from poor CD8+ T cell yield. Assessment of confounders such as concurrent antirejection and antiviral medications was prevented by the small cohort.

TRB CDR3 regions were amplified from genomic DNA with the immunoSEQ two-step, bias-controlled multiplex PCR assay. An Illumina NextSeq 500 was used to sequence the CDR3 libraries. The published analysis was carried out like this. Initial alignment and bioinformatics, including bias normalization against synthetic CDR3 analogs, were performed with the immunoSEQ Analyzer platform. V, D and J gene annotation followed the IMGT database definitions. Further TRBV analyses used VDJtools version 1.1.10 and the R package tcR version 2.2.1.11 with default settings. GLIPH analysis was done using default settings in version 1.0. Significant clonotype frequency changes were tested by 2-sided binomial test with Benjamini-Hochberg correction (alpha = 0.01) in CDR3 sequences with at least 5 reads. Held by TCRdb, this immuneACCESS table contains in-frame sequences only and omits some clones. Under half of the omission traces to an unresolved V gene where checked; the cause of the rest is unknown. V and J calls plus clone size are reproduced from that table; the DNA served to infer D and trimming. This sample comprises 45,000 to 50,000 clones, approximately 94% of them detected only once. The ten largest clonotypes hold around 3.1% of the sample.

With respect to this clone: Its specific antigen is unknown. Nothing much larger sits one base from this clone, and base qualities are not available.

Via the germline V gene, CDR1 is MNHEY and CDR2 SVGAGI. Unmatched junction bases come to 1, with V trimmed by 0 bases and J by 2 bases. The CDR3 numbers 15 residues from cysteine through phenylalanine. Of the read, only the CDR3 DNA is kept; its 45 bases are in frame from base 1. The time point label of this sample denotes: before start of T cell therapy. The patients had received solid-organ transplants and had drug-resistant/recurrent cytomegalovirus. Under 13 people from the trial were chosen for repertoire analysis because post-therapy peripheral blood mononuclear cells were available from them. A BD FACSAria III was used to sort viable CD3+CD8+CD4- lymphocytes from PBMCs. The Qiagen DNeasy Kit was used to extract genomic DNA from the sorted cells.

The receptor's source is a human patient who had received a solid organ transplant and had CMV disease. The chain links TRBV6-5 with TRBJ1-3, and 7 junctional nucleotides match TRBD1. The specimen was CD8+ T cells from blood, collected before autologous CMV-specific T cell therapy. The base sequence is TGTGCCAGCAGTTACTCGACAGGGACTGGAAACACCATATATTTT. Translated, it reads CASSYSTGTGNTIYF.